These T cell receptor beta chains were read from a single sample in a study of blood T cell repertoires in COVID-19. Profiled with immunoSEQ multiplex PCR; TCRdb holds only in-frame clones, not every one. The data show around 190,000 clones, about 81% seen once. Sequencing was performed on PBMCs or T cells enriched from blood (not recorded which). The receptor source for this set is a man aged 40-55 years who had recovered from COVID-19. Each CDR3 is given with its conserved first and last residue. The D gene is left open where the match is weak. Rows give clone size only sometimes, using once, few, many, or a class for an expanded clone.

clone_size | j_call | v_call | cdr3_length | d_call | cdr3_nt | cdr3_aa
. | TRBJ1-2 | TRBV14 | 16 | TRBD1 | TGTGCCAGCAGCCAAGGACTCCGGGACAGGGGTTTTGGCTACACCTTC | CASSQGLRDRGFGYTF
. | TRBJ2-3 | TRBV4-2 | 15 | . | TGTGCCAGCAGCCAAGATTTGCGGAACTCAGATACGCAGTATTTT | CASSQDLRNSDTQYF
. | TRBJ2-2 | TRBV14 | 14 | . | TGTGCCAGCTCCCGCGGTCTGAACACCGGGGAGCTGTTTTTT | CASSRGLNTGELFF
. | TRBJ1-5 | TRBV24-1 | 15 | . | TGTGCCACCAGTGAACTACAGGGAAGCAATCAGCCCCAGCATTTT | CATSELQGSNQPQHF
. | TRBJ2-2 | TRBV5-4 | 15 | . | TGTGCCAGCAGCTTGCCGGGACAGAACACCGGGGAGCTGTTTTTT | CASSLPGQNTGELFF
. | TRBJ1-5 | TRBV18 | 12 | . | TGTGCCAGCTCACCGGACAGCGGGCCCCAGCATTTT | CASSPDSGPQHF
. | TRBJ2-5 | TRBV9 | 17 | TRBD2 | TGTGCCAGCAGCGCGACTAGCGGGAGGGCCTTGGGTGAGACCCAGTACTTC | CASSATSGRALGETQYF
. | TRBJ1-3 | TRBV29-1 | 14 | . | TGCAGCGTTGTAGATATTCTCGCTGGAAACACCATATATTTT | CSVVDILAGNTIYF
. | TRBJ2-5 | TRBV6-5 | 15 | . | TGTGCCAGCAGTCGTACCGGGGGGCGCGGGGAGACCCAGTACTTC | CASSRTGGRGETQYF
once | TRBJ1-5 | TRBV19 | 14 | TRBD1 | TGTGCCAGTGCAGGGGGCGTTGGCAATCAGCCCCAGCATTTT | CASAGGVGNQPQHF